This T cell receptor beta chain originates from a study of blood T cell repertoires in COVID-19. Trimming left V 5 bases short and J 4 bases short, with 14 bases between. Germline assignment: CDR1 MNHEY and CDR2 SVGAGI. The CDR3 sequence is 15 residues long. In the study's own analysis: From reference gene primer amplification, estimates of nucleated cell counts were derived. TCRdb's table, derived via immunoSEQ multiplex PCR, lists solely in-frame clones and lacks some. V, J and clone size reflect that table, while D and trimming were determined from the DNA. The data hold fewer than 300,000 clones, with 85% observed a single time.

This clonotype originated in a human donor in a cohort sampled during active COVID-19. The chain carries TRBV6-5 and TRBJ2-2, with D possibly TRBD1 on 6 matching bases. The sequencing input was peripheral blood. The chain's CDR3 is CASSITGSSTGELFF. The CDR3 nucleotides read TGTGCCAGCAGTATAACAGGGTCCTCCACCGGGGAGCTGTTTTTT.